The 20 T cell receptor beta chains below were found in one sample sequenced in a study of molecular identifiers for immune sequencing clone quantification. TCRdb called the PCR reads again in MiXCR, with one record for every CDR3 protein. Of around 460,000 distinct CDR3 sequences listed, 20% to 25% are singletons. What was sequenced was naive CD8+ T cells from blood, with Jurkat cell RNA spiked in. This sample's subset: FACS-sorted CD8+CD4-CCR7+CD45RA+ naive T cells. The receptors here all came from a human donor in good health. Some libraries in this study had Jurkat cell RNA spiked in.

This clonotype was recorded many times. This chain joins TRBV7-2 and TRBJ2-1; TRBD2 aligns across 9 bases. The CDR3 sequence is 16 residues long. Trimming took 5 bases from V and 3 from J; bases not matched to a gene: 8. The germline CDR1 and CDR2 sequences are SGHTA and FQGNSA. In DNA, the CDR3 is TGTGCCAGCAGCCAGCTAGCGGGAAGCGTCTACAATGAGCAGTTCTTC. It encodes CASSQLAGSVYNEQFF.

The V and J genes are TRBV7-8 and TRBJ2-7; weak D call: TRBD2 (6 bases). V gave up 3 bases and J gave up 6 bases, with 15 bases separating them. The germline gives CDR1 SGHVS, CDR2 FQNEAQ. This CDR3 has 14 residues. The CDR3 region is CASSLEGLGGEQYF. CDR3 coding DNA: TGTGCCAGCAGCTTGGAGGGCTTGGGAGGCGAGCAGTACTTC.

Concerning this clonotype: Possible read error: a much larger clone is one base away. As DNA, the CDR3 is TGTGCCAGCAGGACACAGATGAACACCGGGGCGCTGTTTTTT. This translates into CASRTQMNTGALFF. The chain joins TRBV12-3 or TRBV12-4 to TRBJ2-2; D is possibly TRBD1 or TRBD2 (5 bases each). This CDR3 spans 14 amino acids.

This clonotype was seen only a few times. The chain joins TRBV19 to TRBJ2-1; D unresolved. V lost 1 base and J 0 bases, leaving 7 bases between the germline ends. The CDR3 contains 15 residues. Germline V CDR1 and CDR2: LNHDA, SQIVND (reference sequence). CDR3 in amino acids: CASSIAGGSYNEQFF. CDR3 in DNA: TGTGCCAGTAGTATAGCGGGTGGCTCCTACAATGAGCAGTTCTTC.

With regard to this clonotype: A much larger clone differs by one base, so this may be a read error. As the CDR3 is not closed by the conserved phenylalanine or tryptophan, this likely results from a read error. CDR3 sequence (DNA): TGTGCCAGCAGTGACGGGACAGGAAGGAATCAGCCCCAGCATCTT. It is translated as CASSDGTGRNQPQHL. The gene calls are TRBV25-1 and TRBJ1-5, with TRBD1 matching 8 bases. After removal of 3 bases from V and 4 bases from J, the junction contained 5 bases not matched to a gene. The germline CDR1 and CDR2 sequences are MGHDK and SYGVNS. The CDR3 sequence is 15 residues long.

V is TRBV15 and J is TRBJ2-7, with no clear D. Germline CDR1 and CDR2: LNHNV and YYDKDF (reference sequence). The V and J ends lost 0 bases and 5 bases respectively, with 5 bases between them. The length of the CDR3 is 12 residues. The CDR3 is CATSREPDEQYF. CDR3 DNA: TGTGCCACCAGCAGAGAACCGGACGAGCAGTACTTC.

Notes on this clonotype: A much larger clone is a single base away; this may be a read error. J is TRBJ1-1 and V is TRBV6-4; D not certain. This CDR3 is built from 13 residues. Per germline, CDR1 MRHNA and CDR2 SNTAGT. The CDR3 spells CASSDYLGSEASF. The DNA of the CDR3 is TGTGCCAGCAGTGACTATCTGGGGAGTGAAGCTTCCTTT.

This clonotype was observed a handful of times. V gene TRBV25-1 combines with J gene TRBJ2-3; TRBD2 matches 9 bases. This CDR3 is 16 amino acids long. Germline values: CDR1 MGHDK, CDR2 SYGVNS. V trimming: 6 bases; J trimming: 3 bases; junction bases outside the gene matches: 10. CDR3 bases: TGTGCCAGCAGCCCAGATAGCGGGAGAGGGACAGATACGCAGTATTTT. Amino acids: CASSPDSGRGTDTQYF.

The sample holds many counts of this clonotype. The gene calls are TRBV30 and TRBJ1-1, with 8 bases that match TRBD1. This CDR3 comprises 13 residues. Germline V CDR1 and CDR2: GTSNPN, SVGIG (reference sequence). V dropped 4 bases and J dropped 6; count of bases not matched to a gene: 7. The CDR3, as DNA: TGTGCCTGGATCAACAGGGGGACGGCTGAAGCTTTCTTT. This encodes CAWINRGTAEAFF.

The rearrangement links TRBV9 to TRBJ1-6, with 7 bases lining up with TRBD1. This CDR3 is built from 17 residues. Germline V gene lookup returns CDR1 SGDLS and CDR2 YYNGEE. Trimming removed 0 bases from V and 0 bases from J; junction bases left unmatched: 3. In nucleotides, the CDR3 is TGTGCCAGCAGCGTAGACGGGGACAGCTCCTATAATTCACCCCTCCACTTT. Its protein product is CASSVDGDSSYNSPLHF.

This rearrangement joins TRBV7-9 to TRBJ2-7, with D tentatively TRBD2 (5 bases). This CDR3 is 13 amino acids long. The V gene lost 2 bases and the J gene lost 7 bases, with 12 bases spanning the gap. Germline V gene sequence: CDR1 SEHNR, CDR2 FQNEAQ (reference sequence). As DNA, the CDR3 is TGTGCCAGCAGCTTAACAGCGGCCGGGGAGCAGTACTTC. This encodes CASSLTAAGEQYF.

In its sample, this clonotype was seen many times. The V and J genes are TRBV7-2 and TRBJ1-3; D is uncertain. Germline CDR1 SGHTA, CDR2 FQGNSA. This CDR3 has 13 residues. Trimming removed 5 bases from V and 2 bases from J, with 7 bases in between. In DNA form, the CDR3 reads TGTGCCAGCAGCCCCCCCCCTGGAAACACCATATATTTT. Translation: CASSPPPGNTIYF.

This clonotype was detected ten times or more. The chain links TRBV6-5 to TRBJ2-7; D tentatively fits TRBD1 or TRBD2 (6 bases each). Between the trimmed V and J ends, which lost 7 bases and 0 bases, there was a span of 16 bases. The CDR3 extends over 15 amino acids. Germline V gene sequence: CDR1 MNHEY, CDR2 SVGAGI. CDR3 in DNA: TGTGCCAGCACCCCTAAGGGGGGAAGCTCCTACGAGCAGTACTTC. Translating it yields CASTPKGGSSYEQYF.

Comments on this clonotype: One junction end disagrees with the germline gene, perhaps due to a read error. The V call is TRBV18, the J call TRBJ2-7; D gene uncertain. Germline V gives CDR1 KGHSH, CDR2 LQKENI. The CDR3 sequence is 13 residues long. In DNA form, the CDR3 reads TGTGCCAGCTTACCAGGAACGGGCGGCGAGCAGTACTTC. Its protein product is CASLPGTGGEQYF. Based on the CDR3 plus reference TRBV18 and TRBJ2-7, the full variable domain is NAGVMQNPRHLVRRRGQEARLRCSPMKGHSHVYWYRQLPEEGLKFMVYLQKENIIDESGMPKERFSAEFPKEGPSILRIQQVVRGDSAAYFCASLPGTGGEQYFGPGTRLTVT.

CDR3 loop: CASSPSLARPYNEQFF. DNA of the CDR3: TGTGCCAGCAGTCCCTCCCTAGCGAGGCCCTACAATGAGCAGTTCTTC. This chain joins TRBV12-3 or TRBV12-4 and TRBJ2-1; tentative D call: TRBD2 (6 bases). This CDR3 has 16 residues. Deletions cut 5 bases from V and 2 bases from J, with 16 bases between.

The table lists this clonotype with many counts. This sequence joins TRBV4-3 and TRBJ1-3; 11 nucleotides line up with TRBD1. V was pared by 0 bases and J by 7 bases, with 11 bases of the junction left unmatched. Germline assignment: CDR1 LGHNA and CDR2 YSLEER. The CDR3 consists of 18 residues. CDR3 nucleotides: TGCGCCAGCAGCCAAGATAGAATTTGGACAGGGGGCCGGAACACCATATATTTT. It translates to CASSQDRIWTGGRNTIYF.

The chain carries TRBV7-9 and TRBJ2-1; 8 bases are a match to TRBD1. CDR1 is SEHNR and CDR2 is FQNEAQ in the germline V gene (reference sequence). V lost 5 bases, J lost 6 bases, and 3 bases stayed unmatched. This CDR3 has 13 residues. Here the CDR3 reads CASSETGANEQFF. In DNA, the CDR3 is TGTGCCAGCAGCGAGACAGGGGCCAATGAGCAGTTCTTC.

The J gene is TRBJ2-4, the V gene TRBV4-1; D could derive from TRBD1 or TRBD2 (6 bases each). This CDR3 has 15 amino acids. In germline, CDR1 is MGHRA, CDR2 YSYEKL. Trimming stripped 4 bases from V and 3 bases from J, with 13 bases between. In DNA form, the CDR3 reads TGCGCCAGCAGCCCCGGTAAGGGGGGCAAAAACATTCAGTACTTC. Its translation: CASSPGKGGKNIQYF.

The rearrangement uses TRBV7-9 and TRBJ2-3; D remains ambiguous. The V end lost 5 bases, the J end lost 2 bases, and 17 bases lay between the germline ends. This CDR3 has 16 amino acids. Germline V gene sequence: CDR1 SEHNR, CDR2 FQNEAQ (reference sequence). CDR3 DNA sequence: TGTGCCAGCAGCCCCTCAAGCAGCCAGGACACAGATACGCAGTATTTT. Its protein product is CASSPSSSQDTDTQYF.

In the case of this clonotype: One end of the junction is discordant with germline, which a read error may explain. V gene TRBV29-1 combines with J gene TRBJ2-7, with a weak D call TRBD2 (5 bases). The CDR3 covers 16 residues. The germline gives CDR1 SQVTM, CDR2 ANQGSEA. CDR3 amino acids: CSVEALGKRSTYEQHF. The CDR3 DNA reads TGCAGCGTTGAAGCCCTAGGGAAGCGGAGCACCTACGAGCAGCACTTC.